The subject of this entry is one T cell receptor beta chain. Germline assignment: CDR1 SGHTA and CDR2 FQGTGA. The CDR3 loop spans 14 amino acids. V dropped 2 bases and J dropped 4 bases, with 11 bases sitting between them. The sample is drawn from a study of blood T cell repertoires in COVID-19. Study members were between roughly 18 and 100 years old and lived in 20 to 25 US regions. Symptom resolution, clearance, or two negative PCRs marked the recovered donors of Cohort 3. In the source study's methods: Amplification with reference gene primers provided the estimates of nucleated cell counts. Profiling relied on immunoSEQ multiplex PCR, and the TCRdb table lists in-frame clones only, not all of them. That table is the source of V, J and clone size, and D and trimming were worked out from the DNA. The sample carries over 150,000 clones, roughly 82% recorded once.

Sequenced: PBMCs or T cells enriched from blood (not recorded which). The receptor was derived from a middle-aged man who had recovered from COVID-19. The V and J genes are TRBV7-3 and TRBJ1-1, with a possible D match to TRBD1 (5 bases). CDR3 amino acids: CASSLSGQGTEAFF. The DNA for the CDR3 is TGTGCCAGCAGCTTATCGGGCCAGGGCACTGAAGCTTTCTTT.